This T cell receptor (beta chain) was identified during a study of CD8+ T cells in alopecia areata (dated by TCRdb to between 2018 and 2020). As for the study more broadly: Treated patients were enrolled in an open-label pilot trial of oral tofacitinib at 5 to 10 mg twice daily for moderate-to-severe alopecia areata. Patients stayed on tofacitinib for 6 to 18 months and then had 6 months of follow-up off drug so that delayed response and recurrence could be assessed. High-throughput TCRbeta sequencing was used to examine T cell clonal expansion in alopecia areata in both the C3H/HeJ mouse model and human patients. Scalp tissue and sorted CD4+ and CD8+ peripheral blood T cells from patchy and totalis/universalis alopecia areata patients and from healthy controls were covered by human TCRbeta sequencing. Tofacitinib-treated patients had biopsies at baseline and at 4 and 24 weeks of treatment, with a later scalp biopsy in several patients. Scalp clonality was compared among normal scalp (n=4), patchy alopecia areata scalp (n=8), and alopecia totalis/universalis scalp (n=8). The RNA source kit depended on sample type: the PAXgene miRNA kit for fixed scalp, the miRNeasy kit for PBMCs, and the RNeasy kit for mouse skin. Amplification of TCRbeta CDR3 regions was done by immunoSEQ multiplex PCR using 35 Vbeta forward primers and 13 Jbeta reverse primers. Overall study results and their limits: Resident alphabeta T cells in normal human skin are also sequenced, complicating scalp TCR repertoire analysis, unlike mouse skin dominated by gammadelta T cells. Higher clonality and more expanded CD8+ clones were observed in lesional scalp than in normal scalp, particularly in alopecia totalis/universalis, a finding suggestive of antigenic drive. Shared TCR sequences between patients were less evident than in mice, which may be partly attributable to HLA diversity in the patient population.

Reading the label with the study, this specimen's time point is: baseline before oral tofacitinib. Lesional scalp punch biopsies and peripheral blood were obtained from alopecia areata patients. PBMCs were isolated by density centrifugation and stained for CD3, CD4 and CD8, after which CD4+ and CD8+ T cells were sorted on a FACSAria. Library creation used the immunoSEQ multiplex PCR assay. RNA was extracted from all samples and reverse transcribed into cDNA as template for TCR sequencing. First-strand cDNA was synthesized using SuperScript III with a 2:1 mix of oligo-dT and random hexamers. A synthetic immune receptor repertoire was used to assess amplification bias, and residual bias was removed computationally. On the authors' methods: Raw reads were preprocessed for error removal, and CDR3 was defined according to IMGT conventions as running from the conserved cysteine to phenylalanine. Clonality was computed by normalizing Shannon entropy by log2 of the number of productive unique TCRs and subtracting the result from 1. Whether each scalp clone was CD4 or CD8 was inferred by checking scalp TCRbeta sequences against the CD4 and CD8 repertoires from sorted blood. The table was pulled from immuneACCESS by TCRdb, which kept in-frame rearrangements only. Such tables lose some clones; where checked, under half of the loss comes from unresolved V genes, and the rest has no known cause. That table supplies the V and J calls and clone size; D and trimming were determined from the DNA. Within this sample are around 200,000 clones, with around 63% of them counted one time only. The ten largest clones add up to about 1.7% of the sample.

To note about this clone: Its recognized antigen is unknown. No qualities accompany the bases; no much larger clone lies one base away.

Reading the germline V gene (reference sequence) gives CDR1 GTSNPN and CDR2 SVGIG. CDR3 length: 14 amino acids, cysteine to phenylalanine. The read is trimmed to its CDR3 DNA, 42 bases read in frame from base 1. Trimming removed 0 bases from V and 9 bases from J, leaving 12 bases between the germline ends. The TCR comes from a human donor with alopecia areata. The chain uses TRBV30 and TRBJ1-6; no D segment can be confidently identified. Specimen: CD4+ T cells sorted from blood, collected at week 0. The DNA is TGTGCCTGGAGTGTAGGGTCCAGCTCTTCACCCCTCCACTTT. It is translated as CAWSVGSSSSPLHF.